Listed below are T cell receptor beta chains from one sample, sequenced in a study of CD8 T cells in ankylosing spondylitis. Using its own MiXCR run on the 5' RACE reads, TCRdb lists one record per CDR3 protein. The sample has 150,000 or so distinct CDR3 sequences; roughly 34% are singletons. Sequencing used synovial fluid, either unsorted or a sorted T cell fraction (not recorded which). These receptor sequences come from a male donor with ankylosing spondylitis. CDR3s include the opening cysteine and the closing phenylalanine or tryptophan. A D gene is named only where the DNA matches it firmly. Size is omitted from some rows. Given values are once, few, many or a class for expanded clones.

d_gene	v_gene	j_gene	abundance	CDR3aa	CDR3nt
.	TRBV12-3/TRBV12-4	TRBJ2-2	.	CASSFRERPNTGELFF	TGTGCCAGCAGTTTTCGTGAACGACCGAACACCGGGGAGCTGTTTTTT
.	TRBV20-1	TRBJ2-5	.	CSAPGPGGETQYF	TGCAGTGCTCCGGGCCCAGGCGGGGAGACCCAGTACTTC
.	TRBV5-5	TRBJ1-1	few	CASSRTGSDTEAFF	TGTGCCAGCAGCAGAACAGGGAGTGACACTGAAGCTTTCTTT
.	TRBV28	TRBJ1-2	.	CASSFRGADGYTF	TGTGCCAGCAGTTTTAGGGGGGCGGATGGCTACACCTTC
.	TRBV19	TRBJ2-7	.	CASRTGSTYEQYF	TGTGCCAGTAGGACAGGCTCAACCTACGAGCAGTACTTC
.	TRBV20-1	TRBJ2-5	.	CSASAGTQETQYF	TGCAGTGCTAGTGCGGGGACGCAAGAGACCCAGTACTTC
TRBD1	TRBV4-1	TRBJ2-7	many	CASSLGQVPYEQYF	TGCGCCAGCAGCCTCGGACAGGTACCCTACGAGCAGTACTTC
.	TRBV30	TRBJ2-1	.	CAWSVWGQNEQFF	TGTGCCTGGAGTGTGTGGGGGCAGAATGAGCAGTTCTTC
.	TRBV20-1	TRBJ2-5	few	CSWLGETQYF	TGCAGTTGGCTGGGGGAGACCCAGTACTTC
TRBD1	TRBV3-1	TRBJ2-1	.	CASSLPGQGYTEQFF	TGTGCCAGCAGCCTTCCGGGACAGGGCTACACTGAGCAGTTCTTC
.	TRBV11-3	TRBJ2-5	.	CASSLRSGRRETQYF	TGTGCCAGCAGCTTACGGTCCGGACGACGGGAGACCCAGTACTTC
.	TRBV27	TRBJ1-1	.	CASSLSSRADEAFF	TGTGCCAGCAGTTTATCGAGCAGGGCCGATGAAGCTTTCTTT
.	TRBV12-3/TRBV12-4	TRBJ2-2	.	CASSVDRRTNTGELFF	TGTGCCAGCAGTGTGGACAGACGCACGAACACCGGGGAGCTGTTTTTT
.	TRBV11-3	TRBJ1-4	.	CASSPTPGEKLFF	TGTGCCAGCAGCCCCACACCCGGAGAAAAACTGTTTTTT
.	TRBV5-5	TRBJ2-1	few	CASSFIPAGSPYNEQFF	TGTGCCAGCAGCTTCATCCCGGCCGGGAGCCCGTACAATGAGCAGTTCTTC
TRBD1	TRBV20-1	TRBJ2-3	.	CSARIPGQNTDTQYF	TGCAGTGCTAGAATACCGGGACAGAACACAGATACGCAGTATTTT
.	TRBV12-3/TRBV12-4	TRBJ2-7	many	CASSPDRDIYEQYF	TGTGCCAGCAGTCCGGACAGAGATATCTACGAGCAGTACTTC
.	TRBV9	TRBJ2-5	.	CASSVTWGGETQYF	TGTGCCAGCAGCGTAACGTGGGGTGGGGAGACCCAGTACTTC
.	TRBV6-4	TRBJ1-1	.	CARTEAFF	TGTGCCAGGACTGAAGCTTTCTTT
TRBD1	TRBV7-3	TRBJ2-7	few	CASSLTGQGHEQYF	TGTGCCAGCAGCTTAACGGGACAGGGACACGAGCAGTACTTC
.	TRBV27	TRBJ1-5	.	CASRNRADGPQHF	TGTGCCAGCAGAAACCGGGCCGACGGACCCCAGCATTTT
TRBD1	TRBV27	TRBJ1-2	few	CASSSRTGVTSNYGYTF	TGTGCCAGCAGTTCCAGGACAGGGGTGACCTCTAACTATGGCTACACCTTC
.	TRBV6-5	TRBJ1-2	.	CASSSLGGNYGYTF	TGTGCCAGCAGTTCCCTGGGGGGAAACTATGGCTACACCTTC
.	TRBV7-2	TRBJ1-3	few	CASSLGRVRSGNTIYF	TGTGCCAGCAGCTTAGGTAGAGTAAGGAGTGGAAACACCATATATTTT
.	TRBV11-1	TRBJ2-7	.	CASSLASFYEQYF	TGTGCCAGCAGCTTAGCCTCATTCTACGAGCAGTACTTC
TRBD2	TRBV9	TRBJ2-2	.	CASSFYSGPNTGELFF	TGTGCCAGCAGCTTTTATAGCGGGCCGAACACCGGGGAGCTGTTTTTT
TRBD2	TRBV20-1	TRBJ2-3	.	CSAQLPVGTSPDTQYF	TGCAGTGCCCAACTCCCAGTGGGGACTAGTCCAGATACGCAGTATTTT
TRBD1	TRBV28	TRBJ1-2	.	CASSRTRQGYGYTF	TGTGCCAGCAGTCGAACACGACAGGGCTATGGCTACACCTTC
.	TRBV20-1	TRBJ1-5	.	CSARVGGPTNQPQHF	TGCAGTGCTAGAGTTGGGGGGCCCACGAATCAGCCCCAGCATTTT
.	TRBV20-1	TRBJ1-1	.	CSARPRYGNTEAFF	TGCAGTGCTAGGCCCCGATACGGTAACACTGAAGCTTTCTTT
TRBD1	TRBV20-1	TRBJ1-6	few	CSATRTGPINAPLHF	TGCAGTGCTACCAGGACAGGGCCCATCAATGCACCCCTCCACTTT
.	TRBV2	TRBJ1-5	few	CASSVQGQPQHF	TGTGCCAGCAGTGTCCAGGGGCAGCCCCAGCATTTT